These T cell receptor beta chains were read from a single sample in a study of radiotherapy plus CTLA-4 blockade in lung cancer. TCRdb's table, derived via immunoSEQ multiplex PCR, lists solely in-frame clones and lacks some. The sample consists of roughly 55,000 clones, roughly 76% of them appearing once. The starting material was peripheral blood, obtained from a patient treated with radiotherapy plus ipilimumab. These receptors came from a human donor with non-small cell lung cancer whose response to radiotherapy plus ipilimumab could not be evaluated. Both conserved end residues are part of each CDR3. A D gene is named only where the DNA matches it firmly. Not all rows give a size; the values are once, few, many and, for expanded clones, a class.

J | D | V | size | DNA | CDR3
TRBJ2-7 | TRBD1 | TRBV30 | - | TGTGCCTGGAGTGTACTTCTAGAGGGGGCCGAGCAGTACTTC | CAWSVLLEGAEQYF
TRBJ1-2 | TRBD1 | TRBV25-1 | - | TGTGCCAGCAGTGAAACAGGGGGCGATGGCTACACCTTC | CASSETGGDGYTF
TRBJ2-3 | TRBD2 | TRBV5-6 | - | TGTGCCAGCAGCTTGGCTTATGGGTGGCTAGCGGGGCGAGTAGATACGCAGTATTTT | CASSLAYGWLAGRVDTQYF
TRBJ2-5 | - | TRBV5-8 | - | TGTGCCAGCAGCTTGCGGGACACTGGCTCGTACCAAGAGACCCAGTACTTC | CASSLRDTGSYQETQYF
TRBJ2-7 | TRBD1 | TRBV28 | - | TGTGCCAGCAGTTTCCAACAGGGGGCTAACGAGCAGTACTTC | CASSFQQGANEQYF
TRBJ2-1 | TRBD2 | TRBV29-1 | - | TGCAGCGTCATGACTAGCGGGGGGGCCGTAAATGAGCAGTTCTTC | CSVMTSGGAVNEQFF
TRBJ1-2 | - | TRBV4-1 | - | TGCGCCAGCAGCCAAGGTTTAGGCAGGGCGTATGTTGGCTACACCTTC | CASSQGLGRAYVGYTF
TRBJ2-7 | TRBD1 | TRBV11-2 | - | TGTGCCAGCAGCTCCCTCTTCCGACAGGGTAGGGTCCACGAGCAGTACTTC | CASSSLFRQGRVHEQYF
TRBJ2-4 | TRBD1 | TRBV6-5 | - | TGTGCCAGCAGTTGGGACAGGGACATGTACATTCAGTACTTC | CASSWDRDMYIQYF
TRBJ2-1 | TRBD2 | TRBV9 | - | TGTGCCAGCAGCCCCAGGACTAGCGGGGCCCGCCCCAATGAGCAGTTCTTC | CASSPRTSGARPNEQFF
TRBJ1-3 | - | TRBV5-6 | - | TGTGCCAGCAGCCCGAGCGGCCACTCTGGAAACACCATATATTTT | CASSPSGHSGNTIYF
TRBJ2-7 | - | TRBV7-2 | - | TGTGCCAGCAGCTTGCGGGACAGAACCTACGAGCAGTACTTC | CASSLRDRTYEQYF
TRBJ2-5 | - | TRBV5-6 | - | TGTGCCAGCAGCTCCAACAGGGCTGAGACCCAGTACTTC | CASSSNRAETQYF
TRBJ2-5 | - | TRBV28 | - | TGTGCCAGCAGTTTAGGTCAGGTCCAAGAGACCCAGTACTTC | CASSLGQVQETQYF
TRBJ1-6 | - | TRBV5-1 | - | TGCGCCAGCAGTCGGGCTGGGACTCAGAATTCACCCCTCCACTTT | CASSRAGTQNSPLHF
TRBJ1-2 | TRBD1 | TRBV30 | few | TGTGCCTGGAGCCCAAGGTTAGGGGGCGCTGGCTACACCTTC | CAWSPRLGGAGYTF
TRBJ2-7 | TRBD1 | TRBV30 | - | TGTGCCTGGAGTGCGTGGGACAGGGAATACGAGCAGTACTTC | CAWSAWDREYEQYF
TRBJ2-7 | - | TRBV4-1 | few | TGCGCCAGCAGCCAAGTCCGGGATTCCTACGAGCAGTACTTC | CASSQVRDSYEQYF
TRBJ1-3 | - | TRBV5-1 | - | TGCGCCAGCAGCTCGGGGACTAGCGGCAACACCATATATTTT | CASSSGTSGNTIYF
TRBJ1-1 | - | TRBV19 | - | TGTGCCAGTACCATCGGGACTTTGACTGAAGCTTTCTTT | CASTIGTLTEAFF
TRBJ1-2 | - | TRBV7-9 | - | TGTGCCAGCAGCTTACCAGAGGATTATGGCTACACCTTC | CASSLPEDYGYTF
TRBJ2-1 | TRBD2 | TRBV9 | - | TGTGCCAGCAGCTCTAAGATAGCGGGAGGGGACAATGAGCAGTTCTTC | CASSSKIAGGDNEQFF